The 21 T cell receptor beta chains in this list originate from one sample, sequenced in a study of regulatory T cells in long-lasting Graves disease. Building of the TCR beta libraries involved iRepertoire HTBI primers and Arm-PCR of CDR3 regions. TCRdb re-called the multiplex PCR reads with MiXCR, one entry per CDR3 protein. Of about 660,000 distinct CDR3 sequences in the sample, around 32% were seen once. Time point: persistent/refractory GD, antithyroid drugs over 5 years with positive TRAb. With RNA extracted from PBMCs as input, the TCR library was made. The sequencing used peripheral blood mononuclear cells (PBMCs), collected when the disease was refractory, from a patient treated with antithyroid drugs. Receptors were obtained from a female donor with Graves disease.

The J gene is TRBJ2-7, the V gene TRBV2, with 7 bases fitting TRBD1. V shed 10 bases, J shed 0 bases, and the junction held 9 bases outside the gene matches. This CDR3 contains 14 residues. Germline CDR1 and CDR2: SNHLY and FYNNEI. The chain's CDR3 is CATPDRANSYEQYF. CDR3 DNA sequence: TGTGCCACCCCCGACAGGGCAAACTCCTACGAGCAGTACTTC.

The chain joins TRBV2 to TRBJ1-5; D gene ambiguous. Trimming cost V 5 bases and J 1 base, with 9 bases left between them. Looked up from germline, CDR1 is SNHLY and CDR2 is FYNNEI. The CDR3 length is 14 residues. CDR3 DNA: TGTGCCAGCAGTAAAGATAGAAGCAATCAGCCCCAGCATTTT. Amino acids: CASSKDRSNQPQHF.

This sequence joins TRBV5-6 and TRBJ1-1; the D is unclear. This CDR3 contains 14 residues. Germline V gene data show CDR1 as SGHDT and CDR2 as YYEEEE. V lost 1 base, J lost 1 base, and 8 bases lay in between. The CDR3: CASSLPTANTEAFF. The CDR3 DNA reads TGTGCCAGCAGCTTGCCGACGGCGAACACTGAAGCTTTCTTT.

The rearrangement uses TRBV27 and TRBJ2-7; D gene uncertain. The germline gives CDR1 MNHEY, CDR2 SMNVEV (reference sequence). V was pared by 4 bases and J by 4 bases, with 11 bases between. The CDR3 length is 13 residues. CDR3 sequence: CASSSSRVYEQYF. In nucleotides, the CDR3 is TGTGCCAGCAGTTCCTCAAGGGTATACGAGCAGTACTTC.

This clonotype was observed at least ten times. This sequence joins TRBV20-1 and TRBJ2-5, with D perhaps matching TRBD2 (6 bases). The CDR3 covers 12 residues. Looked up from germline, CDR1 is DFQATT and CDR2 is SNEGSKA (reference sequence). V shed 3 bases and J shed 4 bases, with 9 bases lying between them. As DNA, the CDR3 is TGCAGTGCTAGCGGGAGATCAGAGACCCAGTACTTC. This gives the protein CSASGRSETQYF.

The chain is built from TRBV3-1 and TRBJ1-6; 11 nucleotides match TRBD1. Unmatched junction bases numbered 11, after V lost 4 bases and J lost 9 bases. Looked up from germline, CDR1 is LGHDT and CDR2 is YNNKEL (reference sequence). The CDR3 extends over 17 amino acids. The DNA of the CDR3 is TGTGCCAGCAGCCTCGGACAGGGGGCCCTGGGGAGTTCACCCCTCCACTTT. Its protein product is CASSLGQGALGSSPLHF.

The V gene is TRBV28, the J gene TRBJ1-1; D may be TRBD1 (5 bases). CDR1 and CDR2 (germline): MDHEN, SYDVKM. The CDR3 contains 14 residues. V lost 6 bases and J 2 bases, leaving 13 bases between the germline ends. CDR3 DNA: TGTGCCAGCAGAGGGGCAGGGAAAAACACTGAAGCTTTCTTT. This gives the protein CASRGAGKNTEAFF. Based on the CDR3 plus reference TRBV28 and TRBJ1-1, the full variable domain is DVKVTQSSRYLVKRTGEKVFLECVQDMDHENMFWYRQDPGLGLRLIYFSYDVKMKEKGDIPEGYSVSREKKERFSLILESASTNQTSMYLCASRGAGKNTEAFFGQGTRLTVV.

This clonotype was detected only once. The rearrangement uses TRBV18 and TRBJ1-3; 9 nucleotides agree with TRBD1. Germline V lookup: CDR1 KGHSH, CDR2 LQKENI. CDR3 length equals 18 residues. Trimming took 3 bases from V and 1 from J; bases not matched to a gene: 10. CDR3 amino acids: CASSPGQGEPFSGNTIYF. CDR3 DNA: TGTGCCAGCTCACCGGGACAGGGAGAACCTTTTTCTGGAAACACCATATATTTT.

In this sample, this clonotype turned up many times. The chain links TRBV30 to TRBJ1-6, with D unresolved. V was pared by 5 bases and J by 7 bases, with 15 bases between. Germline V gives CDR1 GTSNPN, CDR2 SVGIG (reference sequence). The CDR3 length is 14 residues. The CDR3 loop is CAWDLRAANSPLHF. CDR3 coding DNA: TGTGCCTGGGACCTTCGGGCAGCGAATTCACCCCTCCACTTT.

The CDR3: CASSGTGVREKLFF. The CDR3 region has the DNA TGTGCCAGCAGCGGAACAGGGGTTCGGGAAAAACTGTTTTTT. The chain is built from TRBV9 and TRBJ1-4; TRBD1 aligns across 7 bases. The ends lost 3 bases at V and 8 bases at J; junction bases unmatched: 7. The germline CDR1 and CDR2 sequences are SGDLS and YYNGEE. CDR3 size: 14 residues. Complete variable domain (other parts from reference TRBV9 and TRBJ1-4): DSGVTQTPKHLITATGQRVTLRCSPRSGDLSVYWYQQSLDQGLQFLIQYYNGEERAKGNILERFSAQQFPDLHSELNLSSLELGDSALYFCASSGTGVREKLFFGSGTQLSVL.

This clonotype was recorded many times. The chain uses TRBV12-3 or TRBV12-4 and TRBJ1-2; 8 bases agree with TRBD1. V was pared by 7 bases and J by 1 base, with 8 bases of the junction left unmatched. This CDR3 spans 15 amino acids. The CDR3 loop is CASTQGDRYNYGYTF. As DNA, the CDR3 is TGTGCCAGCACCCAAGGGGACAGGTATAACTATGGCTACACCTTC.

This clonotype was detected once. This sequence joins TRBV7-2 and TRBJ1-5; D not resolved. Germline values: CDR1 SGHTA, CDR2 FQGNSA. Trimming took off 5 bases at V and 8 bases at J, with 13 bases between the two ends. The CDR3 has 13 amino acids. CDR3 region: CASSPLPSEPQHF. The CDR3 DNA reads TGTGCCAGCAGCCCCCTACCAAGCGAGCCCCAGCATTTT.

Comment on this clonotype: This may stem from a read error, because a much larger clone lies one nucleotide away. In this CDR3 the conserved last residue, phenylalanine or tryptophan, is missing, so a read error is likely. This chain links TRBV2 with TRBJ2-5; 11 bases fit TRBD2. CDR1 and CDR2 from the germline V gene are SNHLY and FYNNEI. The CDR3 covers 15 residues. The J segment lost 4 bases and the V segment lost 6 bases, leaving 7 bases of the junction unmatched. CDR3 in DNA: TGTGCCAGCAGGGCACTAGCGGGAGTAGGAGAGACCCAGTACTAC. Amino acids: CASRALAGVGETQYY.

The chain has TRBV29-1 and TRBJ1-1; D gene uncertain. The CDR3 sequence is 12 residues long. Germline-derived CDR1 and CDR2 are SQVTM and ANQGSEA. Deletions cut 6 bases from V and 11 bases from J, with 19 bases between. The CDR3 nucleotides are TGCAGCGTCATGGACGGAAGCCCGCCGGCTTTCTTT. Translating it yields CSVMDGSPPAFF.

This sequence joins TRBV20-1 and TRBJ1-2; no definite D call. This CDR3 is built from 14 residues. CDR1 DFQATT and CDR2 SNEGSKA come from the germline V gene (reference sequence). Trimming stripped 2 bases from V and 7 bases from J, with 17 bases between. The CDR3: CSARQLGMDFGYTF. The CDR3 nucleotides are TGCAGTGCTAGACAATTAGGGATGGATTTTGGCTACACCTTC.

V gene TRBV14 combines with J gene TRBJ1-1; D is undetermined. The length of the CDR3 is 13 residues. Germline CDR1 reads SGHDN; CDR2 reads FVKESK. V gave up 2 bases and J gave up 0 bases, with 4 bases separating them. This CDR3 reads CASSQQMNTEAFF. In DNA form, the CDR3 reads TGTGCCAGCAGCCAACAAATGAACACTGAAGCTTTCTTT.

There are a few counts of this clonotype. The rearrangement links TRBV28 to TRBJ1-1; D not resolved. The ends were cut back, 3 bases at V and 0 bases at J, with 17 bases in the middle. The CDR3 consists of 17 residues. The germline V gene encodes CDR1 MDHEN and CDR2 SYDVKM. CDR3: CASSLIVDTLVNTEAFF. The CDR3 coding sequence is TGTGCCAGCAGTTTGATAGTCGACACCTTAGTGAACACTGAAGCTTTCTTT. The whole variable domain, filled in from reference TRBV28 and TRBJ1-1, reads DVKVTQSSRYLVKRTGEKVFLECVQDMDHENMFWYRQDPGLGLRLIYFSYDVKMKEKGDIPEGYSVSREKKERFSLILESASTNQTSMYLCASSLIVDTLVNTEAFFGQGTRLTVV.

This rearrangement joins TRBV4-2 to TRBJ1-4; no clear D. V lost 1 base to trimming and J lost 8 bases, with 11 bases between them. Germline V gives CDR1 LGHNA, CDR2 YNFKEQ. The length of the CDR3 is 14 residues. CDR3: CASSQARTAEKLFF. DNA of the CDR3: TGTGCCAGCAGCCAAGCTCGGACGGCAGAAAAACTGTTTTTT.

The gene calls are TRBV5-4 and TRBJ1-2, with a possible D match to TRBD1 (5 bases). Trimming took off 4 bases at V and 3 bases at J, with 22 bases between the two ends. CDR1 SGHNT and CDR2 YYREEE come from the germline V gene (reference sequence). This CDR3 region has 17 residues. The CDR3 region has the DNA TGTGCCAGCAGCCAAGTTCGGGACCCCACCAGATACTATGGCTACACCTTC. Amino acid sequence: CASSQVRDPTRYYGYTF.

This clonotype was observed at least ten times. Written as DNA, the CDR3 is TGTGCCAGCAGTTTAGACAGGGCAGGGCTAGCAGGTCAGCCCCAGCATTTT. This sequence encodes CASSLDRAGLAGQPQHF. The V gene is TRBV6-5, the J gene TRBJ1-5; 7 nucleotides line up with TRBD1. V dropped 4 bases and J dropped 6; count of bases not matched to a gene: 15. The CDR3 length is 17 residues. Germline CDR1 is MNHEY and CDR2 is SVGAGI.

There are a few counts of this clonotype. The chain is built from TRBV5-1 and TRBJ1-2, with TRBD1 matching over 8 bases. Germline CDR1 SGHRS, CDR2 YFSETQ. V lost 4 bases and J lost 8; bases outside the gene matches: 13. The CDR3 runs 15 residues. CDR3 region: CASSPMGQGARGYTF. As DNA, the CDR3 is TGCGCCAGCAGCCCCATGGGTCAGGGGGCTCGAGGCTACACCTTC.